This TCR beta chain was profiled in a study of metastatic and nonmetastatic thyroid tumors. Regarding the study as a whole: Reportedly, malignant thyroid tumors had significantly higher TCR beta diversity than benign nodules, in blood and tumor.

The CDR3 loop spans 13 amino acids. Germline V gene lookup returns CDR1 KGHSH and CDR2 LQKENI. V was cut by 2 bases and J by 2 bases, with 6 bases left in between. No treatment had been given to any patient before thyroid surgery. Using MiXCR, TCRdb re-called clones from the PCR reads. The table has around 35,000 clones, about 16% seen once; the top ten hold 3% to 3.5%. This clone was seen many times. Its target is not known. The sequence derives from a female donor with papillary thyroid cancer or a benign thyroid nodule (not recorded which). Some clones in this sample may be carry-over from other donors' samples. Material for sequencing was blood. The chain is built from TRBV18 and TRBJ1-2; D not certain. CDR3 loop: CASSPGRNYGYTF. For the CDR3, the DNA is TGTGCCAGCTCACCAGGCCGGAACTATGGCTACACCTTC.